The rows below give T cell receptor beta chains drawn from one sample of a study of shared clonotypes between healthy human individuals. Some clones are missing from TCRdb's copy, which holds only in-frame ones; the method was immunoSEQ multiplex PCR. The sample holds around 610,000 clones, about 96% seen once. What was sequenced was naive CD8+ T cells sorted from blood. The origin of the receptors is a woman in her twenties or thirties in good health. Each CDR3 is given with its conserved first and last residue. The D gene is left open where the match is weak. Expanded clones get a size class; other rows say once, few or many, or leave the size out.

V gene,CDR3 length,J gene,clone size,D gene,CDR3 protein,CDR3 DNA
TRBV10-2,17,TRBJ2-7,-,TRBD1,CASSGGQGALFGYEQYF,TGCGCCAGCAGTGGCGGACAGGGGGCGTTATTCGGTTACGAGCAGTACTTC
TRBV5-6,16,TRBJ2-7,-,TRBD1,CASSQGWTGLIHEQYF,TGTGCCAGCAGCCAAGGGTGGACAGGGTTAATCCACGAGCAGTACTTC
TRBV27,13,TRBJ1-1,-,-,CASSFLGEPEAFF,TGTGCCAGCAGTTTCTTGGGTGAGCCTGAAGCTTTCTTT
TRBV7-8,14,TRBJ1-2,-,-,CASSLAGVNYGYTF,TGTGCCAGCAGCTTAGCGGGGGTTAACTATGGCTACACCTTC
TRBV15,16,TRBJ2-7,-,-,CATSRERIQGPYEQYF,TGTGCCACCAGCAGAGAGAGAATACAGGGACCCTACGAGCAGTACTTC
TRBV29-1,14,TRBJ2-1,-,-,CSALGVDSYNEQFF,TGCAGCGCTCTAGGGGTAGACTCCTACAATGAGCAGTTCTTC
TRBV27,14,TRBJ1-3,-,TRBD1,CASSSGGAGNTIYF,TGTGCCAGCAGTTCAGGGGGCGCCGGAAACACCATATATTTT
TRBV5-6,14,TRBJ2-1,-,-,CASSLGLAISEQFF,TGTGCCAGCAGCTTGGGACTGGCCATTTCGGAGCAGTTCTTC
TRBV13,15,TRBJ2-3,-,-,CASSLAGISTDTQYF,TGTGCCAGCAGCTTAGCGGGGATTAGCACAGATACGCAGTATTTT
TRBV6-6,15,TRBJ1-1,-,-,CASTDSGGLRTEAFF,TGTGCCAGCACCGACAGCGGGGGTTTGCGGACTGAAGCTTTCTTT
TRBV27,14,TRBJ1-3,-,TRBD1,CASSPGQGGNTIYF,TGTGCCAGCAGTCCTGGACAGGGAGGAAACACCATATATTTT
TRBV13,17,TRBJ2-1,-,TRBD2,CASSQGLAGPSYNEQFF,TGTGCCAGCAGCCAAGGACTAGCGGGACCCTCCTACAATGAGCAGTTCTTC
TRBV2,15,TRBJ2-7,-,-,CASSEGASEKYEQYF,TGTGCCAGCAGTGAAGGGGCTAGCGAAAAGTACGAGCAGTACTTC
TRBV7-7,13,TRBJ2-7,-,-,CASLGGRGYEQYF,TGTGCCAGCCTGGGGGGCAGGGGATACGAGCAGTACTTC
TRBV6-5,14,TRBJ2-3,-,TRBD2,CASRVAGEADTQYF,TGTGCCAGCAGGGTAGCGGGAGAGGCAGATACGCAGTATTTT
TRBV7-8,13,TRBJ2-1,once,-,CASSRLYRDEQFF,TGTGCCAGCAGCCGTCTGTACCGCGATGAGCAGTTCTTC
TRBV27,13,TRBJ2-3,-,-,CASSLRVADTQYF,TGTGCCAGCAGTTTAAGGGTAGCGGATACGCAGTATTTT
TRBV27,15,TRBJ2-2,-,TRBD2,CASNLAVTNTGELFF,TGTGCCAGCAACCTAGCGGTCACGAACACCGGGGAGCTGTTTTTT
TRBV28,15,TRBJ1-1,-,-,CASSLRGPRDTEAFF,TGTGCCAGCAGTTTAAGGGGACCCAGAGACACTGAAGCTTTCTTT
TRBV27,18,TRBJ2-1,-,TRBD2,CASSLSGWWTSANNEQFF,TGTGCCAGCAGTTTATCGGGGTGGTGGACTAGCGCGAACAATGAGCAGTTCTTC
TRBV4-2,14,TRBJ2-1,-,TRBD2,CASSRRLAGDEQFF,TGTGCCAGCAGCCGCAGATTAGCGGGAGATGAGCAGTTCTTC
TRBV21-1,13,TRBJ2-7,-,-,CASSCPGSYEQYF,TGTGCCAGCAGCTGCCCTGGGTCCTACGAGCAGTACTTC
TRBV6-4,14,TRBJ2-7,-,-,CASSGQSVIYEQYF,TGTGCCAGCAGCGGACAATCGGTCATCTACGAGCAGTACTTC
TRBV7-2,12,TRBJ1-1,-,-,CASSYRNTEAFF,TGTGCCAGCAGCTACAGGAACACTGAAGCTTTCTTT
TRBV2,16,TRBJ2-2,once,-,CASSENPGARTGELFF,TGTGCCAGCAGTGAAAATCCGGGGGCGCGTACCGGGGAGCTGTTTTTT
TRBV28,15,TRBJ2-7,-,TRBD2,CAHSEGLAGAISLYF,TGTGCCCATTCTGAGGGCCTAGCGGGAGCGATTAGTCTGTACTTC
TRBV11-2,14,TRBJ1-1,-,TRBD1,CASSTGTGGTEAFF,TGTGCCAGCAGCACCGGGACAGGGGGGACTGAAGCTTTCTTT
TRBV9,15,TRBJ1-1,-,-,CASSVGPGAGREAFF,TGTGCCAGCAGCGTAGGCCCAGGGGCGGGGAGGGAAGCTTTCTTT
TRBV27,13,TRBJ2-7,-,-,CASSWGRSYEQYF,TGTGCCAGCAGTTGGGGACGCTCCTACGAGCAGTACTTC
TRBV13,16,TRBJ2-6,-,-,CASSFAGSSGANVLTF,TGTGCCAGCAGCTTTGCAGGAAGCTCTGGGGCCAACGTCCTGACTTTC
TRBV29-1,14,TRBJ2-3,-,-,CSVEEGYLTDTQYF,TGCAGCGTTGAAGAAGGTTACCTTACAGATACGCAGTATTTT
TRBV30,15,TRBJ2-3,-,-,CAWSVRLVRSDTQYF,TGTGCCTGGAGTGTACGACTAGTGAGGTCAGATACGCAGTATTTT
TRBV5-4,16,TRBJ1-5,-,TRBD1,CASSLSLDRGSPAQHF,TGTGCCAGCAGCTTATCTCTGGACAGGGGATCTCCGGCCCAGCATTTT